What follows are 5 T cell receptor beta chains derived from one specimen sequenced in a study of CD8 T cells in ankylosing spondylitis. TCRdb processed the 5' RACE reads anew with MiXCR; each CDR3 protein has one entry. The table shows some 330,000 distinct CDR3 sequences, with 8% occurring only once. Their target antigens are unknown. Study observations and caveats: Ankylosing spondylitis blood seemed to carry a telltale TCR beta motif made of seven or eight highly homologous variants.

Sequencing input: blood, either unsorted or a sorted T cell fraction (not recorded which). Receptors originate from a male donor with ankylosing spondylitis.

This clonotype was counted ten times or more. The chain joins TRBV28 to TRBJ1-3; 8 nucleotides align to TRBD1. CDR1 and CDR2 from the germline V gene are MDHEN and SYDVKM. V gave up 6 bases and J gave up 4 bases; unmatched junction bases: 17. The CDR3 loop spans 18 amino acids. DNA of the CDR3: TGTGCCAGCAGCTCAACAAAACGACAGGGGATAAAAGGAAACACCATATATTTT. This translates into CASSSTKRQGIKGNTIYF.

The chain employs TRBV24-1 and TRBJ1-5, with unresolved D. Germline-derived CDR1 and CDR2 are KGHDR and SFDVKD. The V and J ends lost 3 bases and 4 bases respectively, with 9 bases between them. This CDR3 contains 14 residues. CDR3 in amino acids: CATSDNEHNQPQHF. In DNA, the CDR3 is TGTGCCACCAGTGATAACGAGCATAATCAGCCCCAGCATTTT.

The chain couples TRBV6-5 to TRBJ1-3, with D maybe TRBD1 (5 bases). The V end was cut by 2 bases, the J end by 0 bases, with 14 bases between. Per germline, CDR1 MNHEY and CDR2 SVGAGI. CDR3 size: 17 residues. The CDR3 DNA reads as TGTGCCAGCAGTTACACGAGGGGCTTTTACTCTGGAAACACCATATATTTT. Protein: CASSYTRGFYSGNTIYF.

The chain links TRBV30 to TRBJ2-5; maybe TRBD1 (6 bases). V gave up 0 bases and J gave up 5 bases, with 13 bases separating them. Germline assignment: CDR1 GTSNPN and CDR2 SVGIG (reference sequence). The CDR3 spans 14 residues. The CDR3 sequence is CAWSVAQGSETQYF. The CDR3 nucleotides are TGTGCCTGGAGTGTCGCGCAGGGGTCCGAGACCCAGTACTTC.

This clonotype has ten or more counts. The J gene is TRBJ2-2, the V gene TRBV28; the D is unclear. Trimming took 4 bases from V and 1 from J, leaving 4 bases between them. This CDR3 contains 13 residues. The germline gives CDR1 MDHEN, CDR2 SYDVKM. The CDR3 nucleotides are TGTGCCAGCAGTTCCCAGAACACCGGGGAGCTGTTTTTT. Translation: CASSSQNTGELFF.